Below, 24 T cell receptor beta chains from the same sample are listed, as sequenced in a study of molecular identifiers for immune sequencing clone quantification (dated by TCRdb to the late 2010s). The library was generated by PCR. Instrument used: Illumina HiSeq 4000. Using fastp trimming at Q25 and MiXCR clonotype assembly, TCRdb reanalyzed the public sequencing data and kept in-frame beta chains. Each entry merges the rows of one CDR3 protein and shows their most common DNA and genes. The sample table contains under 650,000 distinct CDR3 sequences; only one count was recorded for nearly 20% of them. Of the sample, around 0.9% is held by the ten largest clones. Specimen: naive CD8+ T cells from blood, with Jurkat cell RNA spiked in. What the cell subset or site label conveys for this sample: FACS-sorted CD8+CD4-CCR7+CD45RA+ naive T cells. All receptors come from a human donor in good health. Some libraries in this study had Jurkat cell RNA spiked in.

A few counts support this clonotype. The chain combines TRBV7-9 with TRBJ2-7; unclear D gene. CDR3 length: 14 residues. Trimming shortened V by 5 bases and J by 3 bases, and 14 bases separated the two germline ends. Germline V lookup: CDR1 SEHNR, CDR2 FQNEAQ (reference sequence). This CDR3 is CASSHPRRYYEQYF. The CDR3 DNA sequence: TGTGCCAGCAGCCATCCGCGGAGATACTACGAGCAGTACTTC.

This clonotype has ten or more counts. V is TRBV2 and J is TRBJ2-3; 9 bases align to TRBD2. This CDR3 spans 15 amino acids. Germline V gene sequence: CDR1 SNHLY, CDR2 FYNNEI. V lost 7 bases, J lost 5 bases, and 10 bases stayed unmatched. CDR3 protein: CASTLSGSLGDTQYF. The CDR3 nucleotides are TGTGCCAGCACCCTTAGCGGGAGCCTTGGAGATACGCAGTATTTT. Full variable domain (outside the CDR3, taken from reference TRBV2 and TRBJ2-3): EPEVTQTPSHQVTQMGQEVILRCVPISNHLYFYWYRQILGQKVEFLVSFYNNEISEKSEIFDDQFSVERPDGSNFTLKIRSTKLEDSAMYFCASTLSGSLGDTQYFGPGTRLTVL.

Details on this clonotype: Given a much more abundant clone one base away, this may be a read error. V is TRBV6-6 and J is TRBJ2-5, with no clear D. The CDR3 is 13 amino acids. Per the germline V gene, CDR1 is MNHNY and CDR2 is SVGAGI (reference sequence). V was pared by 2 bases and J by 5 bases, with 9 bases between. The DNA for the CDR3 is TGTGCCAGCAGTTACCACGGCCTTGAGACCCAGTACTTC. Translating it yields CASSYHGLETQYF.

This clonotype was seen ten or more times. This sequence joins TRBV5-6 and TRBJ2-1; D is possibly TRBD2 (5 bases). This CDR3 is 14 amino acids long. Trimming took off 1 base at V and 7 bases at J, with 12 bases between the two ends. Germline V CDR1 and CDR2: SGHDT, YYEEEE. CDR3 sequence reads: CASSLFPSWNEQFF. CDR3 DNA: TGTGCCAGCAGCTTGTTCCCTAGCTGGAATGAGCAGTTCTTC.

This clonotype has at least ten counts. The V gene is TRBV7-8, the J gene TRBJ2-1, with D possibly TRBD1 on 6 matching bases. V lost 2 bases, J lost 9 bases, and 11 bases lay in between. CDR3 length equals 13 residues. Germline V gene lookup returns CDR1 SGHVS and CDR2 FQNEAQ. CDR3 sequence: CASSLFQGGEQFF. CDR3 coding DNA: TGTGCCAGCAGCTTATTCCAAGGGGGTGAGCAGTTCTTC.

This rearrangement joins TRBV4-1 to TRBJ1-1, with D maybe TRBD1 (6 bases). With 4 bases removed from V and 3 bases from J, the gap between germline ends came to 18 bases. Germline-derived CDR1 and CDR2 are MGHRA and YSYEKL. The CDR3 is made up of 16 amino acids. CDR3 sequence (DNA): TGCGCCAGCAGCCGAGAGCCAGGGGCTACCTACACTGAAGCTTTCTTT. Its translation: CASSREPGATYTEAFF.

This chain joins TRBV7-2 and TRBJ2-7; tentative D call: TRBD1 (5 bases). The CDR3 contains 16 residues. The V end lost 0 bases, the J end lost 6 bases, and 18 bases lay between the germline ends. Germline V gene sequence: CDR1 SGHTA, CDR2 FQGNSA. This CDR3 is CASSLAYKGPPSEQYF. The CDR3 nucleotides are TGTGCCAGCAGCTTAGCGTACAAGGGGCCGCCATCCGAGCAGTACTTC.

This clonotype was found many times. V and J are TRBV4-3 and TRBJ2-7; perhaps TRBD1 as D (5 bases). V was pared by 1 base and J by 6 bases, with 16 bases between. The germline V gene has CDR1 LGHNA and CDR2 YSLEER. This CDR3 spans 15 amino acids. DNA for the CDR3: TGCGCCAGCAGCCAAGGGGCAGGGTCCGGCCTCGAGCAGTACTTC. Its protein product is CASSQGAGSGLEQYF.

In this sample, this clonotype turned up many times. The chain links TRBV7-9 to TRBJ2-3, with 7 bases fitting TRBD2. The germline CDR1 and CDR2 sequences are SEHNR and FQNEAQ (reference sequence). The ends lost 2 bases at V and 0 bases at J; junction bases unmatched: 2. The CDR3 extends over 15 amino acids. The CDR3 sequence: CASSLLAVSTDTQYF. The CDR3 DNA reads TGTGCCAGCAGCTTACTAGCGGTTAGCACAGATACGCAGTATTTT.

This chain joins TRBV7-2 and TRBJ1-1, with TRBD1 as a possible D gene (5 bases). Germline values: CDR1 SGHTA, CDR2 FQGNSA. Between the trimmed V and J ends, which lost 5 bases and 0 bases, there was a span of 19 bases. This CDR3 is built from 17 residues. The CDR3, as DNA: TGTGCCAGCAGCACCCTGACGGGCGCAGGGCTGAACACTGAAGCTTTCTTT. Protein product: CASSTLTGAGLNTEAFF.

This clonotype was found many times. The chain employs TRBV4-3 and TRBJ2-7, with 7 bases lining up with TRBD1. Germline CDR1 reads LGHNA; CDR2 reads YSLEER. The CDR3 spans 15 residues. Trimming took 0 bases from V and 4 from J; bases not matched to a gene: 6. In DNA, the CDR3 is TGCGCCAGCAGCCAAGATTGGAACAGGGGATACGAGCAGTACTTC. Translated, it gives CASSQDWNRGYEQYF.

This clonotype was seen more than once but under ten times. The V call is TRBV18, the J call TRBJ1-5; the D gene is possibly TRBD1 (6 bases). Germline V CDR1 and CDR2: KGHSH, LQKENI. V shed 6 bases and J shed 5 bases, with 20 bases lying between them. CDR3 length equals 16 residues. In DNA form, the CDR3 reads TGTGCCAGCTCCGCACCTGAGTCCAGGGGAGATCAGCCCCAGCATTTT. Encoded protein: CASSAPESRGDQPQHF.

A remark on this clonotype: A clone one base away is much larger, so this may be a read error. The chain employs TRBV12-3 or TRBV12-4 and TRBJ1-1, with D possibly matching TRBD1 (5 bases). The CDR3 sequence is 13 residues long. Written as DNA, the CDR3 is TGTGCCGGCAGGGAAGGGTCCTTAAAAGGGACTTTCTTT. Its translation: CAGREGSLKGTFF.

The chain couples TRBV19 to TRBJ2-3, with TRBD2 as a possible D gene (5 bases). Deletions cut 3 bases from V and 6 bases from J, with 19 bases between. The CDR3 spans 16 residues. Germline V CDR1 and CDR2: LNHDA, SQIVND (reference sequence). CDR3 nucleotide sequence: TGTGCCAGTAGTATCGTGGCTAGCAGAGTGTCGGATACGCAGTATTTT. This translates into CASSIVASRVSDTQYF.

Comment on this clonotype: An end of the junction differs from the germline gene, which may be a read error. The chain joins TRBV7-2 to TRBJ2-1, with 11 bases fitting TRBD2. The CDR3 loop spans 17 amino acids. From germline, CDR1 is SGHTA and CDR2 FQGNSA. The CDR3 DNA sequence: TGTGCCAGCAGCTTAGGGTTACTAGCGGGAGTTTACAATGGGCAGTTCTTC. This gives the protein CASSLGLLAGVYNGQFF.

This clonotype showed up many times. V gene TRBV5-1 combines with J gene TRBJ2-7, with TRBD2 identical over 12 bases. Germline CDR1 reads SGHRS; CDR2 reads YFSETQ. V lost 3 bases and J lost 3; bases outside the gene matches: 7. This CDR3 comprises 16 residues. The CDR3 DNA reads TGCGCCAGCAGCTACACTAGCGGGGGGTTCGGCTACGAGCAGTACTTC. This gives the protein CASSYTSGGFGYEQYF. The full variable domain, completed using reference TRBV5-1 and TRBJ2-7, is KAGVTQTPRYLIKTRGQQVTLSCSPISGHRSVSWYQQTPGQGLQFLFEYFSETQRNKGNFPGRFSGRQFSNSRSEMNVSTLELGDSALYLCASSYTSGGFGYEQYFGPGTRLTVT.

This clonotype was picked up many times. The rearrangement links TRBV2 to TRBJ2-5; no clear D gene. This CDR3 comprises 12 residues. Between the trimmed V and J ends, which lost 4 bases and 3 bases, there was a span of 6 bases. Germline V gene sequence: CDR1 SNHLY, CDR2 FYNNEI. This CDR3 reads CASSATEETQYF. As DNA, the CDR3 is TGTGCCAGCAGTGCAACCGAAGAGACCCAGTACTTC.

This clonotype was counted many times. V is TRBV4-3 and J is TRBJ1-2; a possible D gene is TRBD1 (5 bases). This CDR3 region has 16 residues. Germline CDR1 and CDR2: LGHNA and YSLEER. V was trimmed by 0 bases and J by 7 bases, leaving 18 bases between them. The CDR3 sequence is CASSQDEGSAIGGYTF. DNA for the CDR3: TGCGCCAGCAGCCAAGATGAGGGGTCAGCAATCGGTGGCTACACCTTC.

This clonotype was counted at least ten times. The chain is built from TRBV7-9 and TRBJ2-3; D is tentatively TRBD1 or TRBD2 (8 bases each). The CDR3 is 17 residues long. Germline CDR1 SEHNR, CDR2 FQNEAQ (reference sequence). Trimming removed 5 bases at V and 2 bases at J, with 20 bases between. The CDR3 reads CASSPSGGGGPTDTQYF. The CDR3 DNA follows: TGTGCCAGCAGCCCCTCAGGGGGCGGGGGGCCCACAGATACGCAGTATTTT.

As to this clonotype: Germline is not matched at one junction end, which may reflect a read error. The J gene is TRBJ2-1, the V gene TRBV27; D call uncertain. Germline CDR1 is MNHEY and CDR2 is SMNVEV (reference sequence). This CDR3 region has 11 residues. The CDR3 sequence is CASSLFGGQSF. The DNA of the CDR3 is TGCGCCAGCAGTTTATTTGGTGGGCAGTCCTTC.

On this clonotype: A much larger clonotype is one base distant, so this may be a read error. CDR3 in DNA: TGTGCCAGCAGCCAAGAGCGGGGGGAAGCCTACGAGCGGTACTTC. This codes for CASSQERGEAYERYF. The V gene is TRBV3-1, the J gene TRBJ2-7; 8 bases fit TRBD2. CDR3 length: 15 residues. Germline V gives CDR1 LGHDT, CDR2 YNNKEL (reference sequence).

The sample holds many counts of this clonotype. J is TRBJ2-3 and V is TRBV30; 8 bases line up with TRBD2. Germline CDR1 and CDR2: GTSNPN and SVGIG (reference sequence). The CDR3 contains 14 residues. The trim removed 1 base at V and 3 bases at J, leaving 3 bases unmatched. Here the CDR3 DNA reads TGTGCCTGGAGTGGCAGACTAGCGACAGATACGCAGTATTTT. Protein sequence: CAWSGRLATDTQYF. The complete variable domain, with remaining parts taken from reference TRBV30 and TRBJ2-3, reads SQTIHQWPATLVQPVGSPLSLECTVEGTSNPNLYWYRQAAGRGLQLLFYSVGIGQISSEVPQNLSASRPQDRQFILSSKKLLLSDSGFYLCAWSGRLATDTQYFGPGTRLTVL.

This clonotype has a handful of counts. V is TRBV29-1 and J is TRBJ2-1, with no clear D. Looked up from germline, CDR1 is SQVTM and CDR2 is ANQGSEA. CDR3 length: 18 residues. V lost 3 bases and J 0 bases, leaving 21 bases between the germline ends. Written as DNA, the CDR3 is TGCAGCGTTGAGGGCGAGATACGTCTTTCCATCTCCTACAATGAGCAGTTCTTC. It encodes CSVEGEIRLSISYNEQFF.

The V and J genes are TRBV5-6 and TRBJ2-5, with TRBD2 matching over 8 bases. V lost 0 bases, J lost 3 bases, and 4 bases stayed unmatched. This CDR3 is built from 15 residues. Per germline, CDR1 SGHDT and CDR2 YYEEEE. CDR3 residues: CASSLGGGMEETQYF. The CDR3 nucleotides read TGTGCCAGCAGCTTGGGCGGGGGGATGGAAGAGACCCAGTACTTC.